What follows are 10 T cell receptor beta chains derived from one specimen sequenced in a study of cytomegalovirus exposure and HLA in healthy donors. The PCR made use of 60 Vbeta and 13 Jbeta primers. The data were produced by immunoSEQ multiplex PCR, yet TCRdb's version contains in-frame clones alone and is incomplete. The table shows nearly 200,000 clones, with roughly 80% occurring only once. Sequenced input: PBMCs. Every receptor here comes from a woman in her fifties or sixties in good health and CMV-seropositive.

The chain links TRBV2 to TRBJ2-2; 9 nucleotides line up with TRBD2. This CDR3 is built from 14 residues. CDR1 is SNHLY and CDR2 is FYNNEI in the germline V gene. The V segment lost 7 bases and the J segment 5 bases; nucleotides outside the gene matches: 5. In DNA form, the CDR3 reads TGTGCCAGCAAGGAGCGGGGGGCAACCGGGGAGCTGTTTTTT. It encodes CASKERGATGELFF.

The chain carries TRBV19 and TRBJ1-1, with 7 nucleotides matching TRBD1. The CDR3 has 15 amino acids. Germline CDR1 is LNHDA and CDR2 is SQIVND (reference sequence). The J segment lost 2 bases and the V segment lost 6 bases, leaving 9 bases of the junction unmatched. The CDR3 nucleotides are TGTGCCAGTAGGCCTCTCCGGGACAGTAACACTGAAGCTTTCTTT. Translating gives CASRPLRDSNTEAFF. The full variable domain, with the rest looked up from reference TRBV19 and TRBJ1-1, is DGGITQSPKYLFRKEGQNVTLSCEQNLNHDAMYWYRQDPGQGLRLIYYSQIVNDFQKGDIAEGYSVSREKKESFPLTVTSAQKNPTAFYLCASRPLRDSNTEAFFGQGTRLTVV.

This chain connects TRBV6-5 to TRBJ2-2; the D gene is possibly TRBD1 (5 bases). The germline gives CDR1 MNHEY, CDR2 SVGAGI. There are 12 residues in the CDR3. The V end lost 7 bases, the J end lost 5 bases, and 8 bases lay between the germline ends. This chain's CDR3 is CASTQGTGELFF. CDR3 nucleotides: TGTGCCAGCACTCAGGGTACCGGGGAGCTGTTTTTT.

The genes are TRBV11-2 and TRBJ2-7, with D possibly TRBD2 on 5 matching bases. Germline lookup yields CDR1 SGHAT and CDR2 FQNNGV. The CDR3 is 14 amino acids. Trimming removed 4 bases from V and 0 bases from J, with 10 bases in between. CDR3 sequence reads: CASSSTMLSYEQYF. DNA of the CDR3: TGTGCCAGCAGCTCGACTATGCTCTCCTACGAGCAGTACTTC.

The gene calls are TRBV4-1 and TRBJ2-7; 14 positions agree with TRBD2. Germline-derived CDR1 and CDR2 are MGHRA and YSYEKL. V trimming: 0 bases; J trimming: 2 bases; junction bases outside the gene matches: 3. The CDR3 extends over 17 amino acids. The CDR3 is CASSQETSGRAPYEQYF. CDR3 nucleotides: TGCGCCAGCAGCCAAGAGACTAGCGGGAGGGCCCCCTACGAGCAGTACTTC.

V and J are TRBV5-4 and TRBJ2-3, with 7 bases identical to TRBD2. The CDR3 sequence is 14 residues long. V shed 3 bases and J 9 bases; nucleotides not matched to a gene: 10. Looked up from germline, CDR1 is SGHNT and CDR2 is YYREEE (reference sequence). The chain's CDR3 is CASSSAGARGTQYF. CDR3 sequence (DNA): TGTGCCAGCAGCTCGGCGGGAGCCCGAGGGACGCAGTATTTT.

The genes are TRBV19 and TRBJ2-3; 10 positions agree with TRBD1. This CDR3 has 16 residues. Germline V gene data show CDR1 as LNHDA and CDR2 as SQIVND (reference sequence). The V gene end was trimmed by 7 bases and the J gene end by 2 bases; junction bases not matched to a gene: 9. The CDR3 sequence: CASTWGTGEITDTQYF. DNA for the CDR3: TGTGCCAGTACCTGGGGGACAGGGGAGATCACAGATACGCAGTATTTT.

This clone has more than one count but fewer than ten. The gene calls are TRBV5-5 and TRBJ2-7, with D possibly being TRBD1 (6 bases). Trimming removed 0 bases at V and 2 bases at J, with 12 bases between. This CDR3 has 15 residues. Germline V gene sequence: CDR1 SGHKS, CDR2 YYEKEE (reference sequence). CDR3 loop: CASSLVTGNAYEQYF. Here the CDR3 DNA reads TGTGCCAGCAGCTTGGTTACAGGGAATGCCTACGAGCAGTACTTC.

The V call is TRBV29-1, the J call TRBJ2-6, with 8 nucleotides matching TRBD1. The V gene's germline CDR1 is SQVTM and CDR2 ANQGSEA. This CDR3 is built from 14 residues. J lost 2 bases, V lost 7 bases, and 4 bases had no gene match. CDR3 DNA: TGCAGCGCTCTACAGGGGGCTGGGGCCAACGTCCTGACTTTC. Translation: CSALQGAGANVLTF.

This clone was seen a few times. The junction departs from the called germline gene at one end, perhaps through a read error. This chain links TRBV7-9 with TRBJ1-4, with D possibly matching TRBD1 (5 bases). The CDR3 consists of 12 residues. CDR1 and CDR2 (germline): SEHNR, FQNEAQ (reference sequence). CDR3 in amino acids: CSSQGLGEKLFF. The DNA of the CDR3 is TGTTCCAGCCAGGGCTTGGGGGAAAAACTGTTTTTT.